The 4 T cell receptor beta chains given below trace back to one sample, sequenced in a study of technical replicates of blood from a few donors (dated by TCRdb to the late 2010s). Libraries came from the immunoSEQ multiplex PCR assay. Entries here come from immuneACCESS through TCRdb and include only in-frame sequences with V and J called. Some clones fail to appear in such tables; in the studies checked, an unresolved V gene covers under half of the shortfall, and the cause of the remainder is unknown. The table for this sample lists 65,000 to 70,000 clones; approximately 88% of them were counted only once. The top ten clones comprise around 4.6% of the sample. The specimen sequenced was PBMCs. The receptors stem from a human donor in good health. Some clones in this sample may be carry-over from other donors' samples.

The genes are TRBV7-2 and TRBJ2-7, with D maybe TRBD2 (6 bases). V dropped 4 bases and J dropped 5 bases, with 12 bases sitting between them. Germline CDR1 SGHTA, CDR2 FQGNSA. This CDR3 spans 13 amino acids. CDR3 protein: CASSSGLNNEQYF. The CDR3, as DNA: TGTGCCAGCAGCTCCGGACTAAACAACGAGCAGTACTTC.

The genes are TRBV4-3 and TRBJ2-1; 12 positions agree with TRBD2. The CDR3 has 14 residues. Germline V CDR1 and CDR2: LGHNA, YSLEER. V was pared by 5 bases and J by 10 bases, with 6 bases of the junction left unmatched. The DNA of the CDR3 is TGCGCCAGCAGCTTCCGGACTAGCGGGGTAGAGCAGTTCTTC. Amino acid sequence: CASSFRTSGVEQFF.

The chain couples TRBV6-5 to TRBJ2-7, with D perhaps matching TRBD2 (5 bases). From germline, CDR1 is MNHEY and CDR2 SVGAGI. The CDR3 totals 13 residues. Trimming pared 7 bases from V and 7 bases from J, leaving 17 bases between. CDR3: CASTLSGSLEQYF. As DNA, the CDR3 is TGTGCCAGCACGTTGAGTGGGAGTCTTGAGCAGTACTTC.

The V call is TRBV9, the J call TRBJ2-7; D perhaps matches TRBD1 (5 bases). The CDR3 is made up of 14 amino acids. V lost 3 bases to trimming and J lost 1 base, with 11 bases between them. Germline values: CDR1 SGDLS, CDR2 YYNGEE. CDR3 amino acids: CASSAESGSYEQYF. CDR3 DNA: TGTGCCAGCAGCGCCGAGTCAGGGTCCTACGAGCAGTACTTC.